The next 6 T cell receptor beta chains were all read from a single sample in a study of glioma-infiltrating T cells after dendritic cell vaccination. The repertoire was sequenced with immunoSEQ multiplex PCR; TCRdb's copy has only in-frame clones and lacks some. The table lists more than 95,000 clones, 65% to 85% of them singletons, with roughly 5.9% in the top ten. Time point here: after dendritic cell vaccination, including at tumor progression/relapse. Sequencing was performed on blood, taken after dendritic cell vaccination. The receptors here all came from a human donor with glioblastoma.

This chain joins TRBV29-1 and TRBJ1-1, with 8 bases lining up with TRBD1. J lost 1 base, V lost 8 bases, and 15 bases had no gene match. The CDR3 covers 16 residues. The germline CDR1 and CDR2 sequences are SQVTM and ANQGSEA. The CDR3 DNA reads as TGCAGCACTCTCGCGAGACAGGGGTTCTCGAACACTGAAGCTTTCTTT. Its translation is CSTLARQGFSNTEAFF. The full variable domain, with the rest looked up from reference TRBV29-1 and TRBJ1-1, is SAVISQKPSRDICQRGTSLTIQCQVDSQVTMMFWYRQQPGQSLTLIATANQGSEATYESGFVIDKFPISRPNLTFSTLTVSNMSPEDSSIYLCSTLARQGFSNTEAFFGQGTRLTVV.

This rearrangement joins TRBV4-1 to TRBJ1-1, with no clear D. Trimming shortened V by 0 bases and J by 8 bases, and 16 bases separated the two germline ends. This CDR3 is 15 amino acids long. Germline assignment: CDR1 MGHRA and CDR2 YSYEKL. CDR3 in amino acids: CASSQERRKRLEAFF. For the CDR3, the DNA is TGCGCCAGCAGCCAAGAAAGGAGAAAACGGCTCGAAGCTTTCTTT.

V usage is TRBV6-1 and J usage is TRBJ2-7, with a tentative D call TRBD2 (7 bases). The CDR3 is 14 residues long. From germline, CDR1 is MNHNS and CDR2 SASEGT. V was clipped by 2 bases and J by 7 bases, with 15 bases between them. CDR3 DNA sequence: TGTGCCAGCAGTGAACGGGGGGCTTCCTCGGAGCAGTACTTC. This gives the protein CASSERGASSEQYF.

V usage is TRBV5-6 and J usage is TRBJ2-7; 7 bases are shared with TRBD1. CDR3 length equals 14 residues. Germline CDR1 reads SGHDT; CDR2 reads YYEEEE. Unmatched junction bases numbered 8, after V lost 4 bases and J lost 4 bases. The CDR3 DNA reads as TGTGCCAGCAGCCCGCCGGGACAGCAATACGAGCAGTACTTC. The encoded protein is CASSPPGQQYEQYF.

The chain recombines TRBV28 with TRBJ1-5; 11 nucleotides align to TRBD1. Germline trimming cut 6 bases from V and 6 bases from J; bases unmatched to any gene: 10. Germline CDR1 and CDR2: MDHEN and SYDVKM. This CDR3 has 16 amino acids. The CDR3: CASSPPGQGVGQPQHF. The CDR3 DNA is TGTGCCAGCAGCCCACCGGGACAGGGGGTTGGTCAGCCCCAGCATTTT.

V is TRBV7-8 and J is TRBJ2-7, with TRBD2 as a possible D gene (6 bases). The germline V and J ends were trimmed by 6 bases and 4 bases, with 16 bases remaining between them. The CDR3 has 14 amino acids. Per germline, CDR1 SGHVS and CDR2 FQNEAQ. The CDR3 region has the DNA TGTGCCAGCAGTCTTCCGGGACTCCCTTACGAGCAGTACTTC. Protein product: CASSLPGLPYEQYF.